A selection of T cell receptor beta chains follows, all from one sample in a study of regulatory T cells in long-lasting Graves disease. TCRdb called the multiplex PCR reads again in MiXCR, with one record for every CDR3 protein. The sample shows a few hundred thousand distinct CDR3 sequences, over 15% of them seen only once. These data also featured in a second study, about T cells in Graves' hyperthyroidism and ophthalmopathy.

The material sequenced was peripheral blood mononuclear cells (PBMCs), taken at new diagnosis, from a patient treated with antithyroid drugs. The receptors derive from a man aged 35-49 years with Graves disease. Each CDR3 is given with its conserved first and last residue. A D gene is named only where the DNA matches it firmly. Clone size, where shown, is once, few, many, or a class for clones that have expanded.

v_call	clone_size	j_call	d_call	cdr3_aa	cdr3_nt
TRBV5-1	many	TRBJ2-1	-	CASSLIGAENNEQFF	TGCGCCAGCAGCTTGATCGGGGCAGAAAACAATGAGCAGTTCTTC
TRBV2	-	TRBJ1-3	-	CAGRSRGVSGNTIYF	TGTGCCGGCAGATCAAGAGGAGTCTCTGGAAACACCATATATTTT
TRBV30	many	TRBJ1-1	-	CAWSTQMNTEAFF	TGTGCCTGGAGTACTCAGATGAACACTGAAGCTTTCTTT
TRBV7-2	many	TRBJ2-1	TRBD2	CASSLPSGELAPRLSYNEQFF	TGTGCCAGCAGCTTACCTTCCGGGGAACTAGCGCCGCGTCTTTCCTACAATGAGCAGTTCTTC
TRBV10-3	-	TRBJ1-5	-	CAISERGGGNQPQHF	TGTGCCATCAGCGAGAGGGGGGGGGGGAATCAGCCCCAGCATTTT
TRBV5-1	-	TRBJ2-2	-	CASSLDVSGELFF	TGCGCCAGCAGCTTGGATGTCTCCGGGGAGCTGTTTTTT
TRBV11-1	-	TRBJ1-1	-	CASSYGVRDTEAFF	TGTGCCAGCAGCTATGGGGTACGCGACACTGAAGCTTTCTTT
TRBV28	many	TRBJ2-7	-	CASSFPGGAYEQYF	TGTGCCAGCAGTTTCCCAGGGGGGGCCTACGAGCAGTACTTC
TRBV20-1	many	TRBJ2-5	-	CSASKGWLIQETQYF	TGCAGTGCTAGTAAGGGGTGGCTTATTCAAGAGACCCAGTACTTC
TRBV27	-	TRBJ2-3	TRBD2	CASSTRLAAATDTQYF	TGTGCCAGCAGTACTAGACTAGCGGCGGCCACAGATACGCAGTATTTT
TRBV12-3/TRBV12-4	medium-sized	TRBJ2-3	TRBD2	CASSFATSADPDTQYF	TGTGCCAGCAGTTTTGCGACTAGCGCGGATCCGGATACGCAGTATTTT
TRBV6-2/TRBV6-3	few	TRBJ1-4	-	CASSYSGIATNEKLFF	TGTGCCAGCAGTTACTCCGGCATCGCAACTAATGAAAAACTGTTTTTT
TRBV4-3	many	TRBJ1-1	-	CASSRLNDAEAFF	TGCGCCAGCAGCCGTTTGAATGACGCTGAAGCTTTCTTT
TRBV7-9	few	TRBJ2-3	-	CASSWATGFTDTQYF	TGTGCCAGCAGCTGGGCTACAGGATTCACAGATACGCAGTATTTT
TRBV29-1	many	TRBJ2-7	TRBD1	CSVEPVRGLPNEQYF	TGCAGCGTTGAACCCGTCAGGGGGCTCCCCAACGAGCAGTACTTC
TRBV5-6	-	TRBJ2-3	-	CASSLAKDSRTDTQYF	TGTGCCAGCAGCTTGGCCAAGGATAGTCGCACAGATACGCAGTATTTT
TRBV5-4	-	TRBJ2-7	-	CASSLERTASSYEQYF	TGTGCCAGCAGCTTGGAGAGGACGGCCAGCTCCTACGAGCAGTACTTC
TRBV9	many	TRBJ2-7	-	CASSVEGTNWIKKQYF	TGTGCCAGCAGCGTGGAGGGAACTAATTGGATAAAAAAGCAGTACTTC
TRBV29-1	-	TRBJ2-3	TRBD2	CSVAWTSGTTDTQYF	TGCAGCGTAGCCTGGACTAGCGGGACCACAGATACGCAGTATTTT
TRBV6-2/TRBV6-3	many	TRBJ2-3	TRBD2	CASSYSPSGGTDTQYF	TGTGCCAGCAGTTACTCGCCTAGCGGGGGCACAGATACGCAGTATTTT
TRBV5-1	many	TRBJ1-6	TRBD1	CASSYTGTANSPLHF	TGCGCCAGCAGCTACACCGGGACAGCAAATTCACCCCTCCACTTT
TRBV2	many	TRBJ1-4	TRBD1	CAMKGAAAGKLFF	TGTGCCATGAAGGGGGCCGCAGCTGGAAAACTGTTTTTT
TRBV6-1	-	TRBJ2-1	TRBD2	CASSPRLAGGYSEQFF	TGTGCCAGCAGTCCAAGACTAGCGGGGGGCTATAGTGAGCAGTTCTTC
TRBV30	many	TRBJ2-3	-	CARLGAGTDTQYF	TGTGCCAGATTGGGTGCAGGCACAGATACGCAGTATTTT
TRBV14	few	TRBJ2-1	-	CASSQYGGRSEQFF	TGTGCCAGCAGCCAATACGGGGGCCGGAGTGAGCAGTTCTTC
TRBV28	few	TRBJ2-2	-	CASRVQRTAPTGELFF	TGTGCCAGCAGAGTCCAGCGGACGGCCCCCACCGGGGAGCTGTTTTTT
TRBV2	many	TRBJ2-1	-	CASSEWVEQFF	TGTGCCAGCAGTGAATGGGTTGAGCAGTTCTTC
TRBV6-2/TRBV6-3	many	TRBJ2-5	-	CASSKRARREGQYF	TGTGCCAGTAGTAAGCGGGCCCGTCGAGAGGGCCAGTACTTC
TRBV5-1	few	TRBJ1-1	-	CASSLATGNMNTEAFF	TGCGCCAGCAGCTTGGCCACGGGCAACATGAACACTGAAGCTTTCTTT
TRBV12-3/TRBV12-4	many	TRBJ1-2	-	CASSSHTIGHSIFYGYTF	TGTGCCAGCAGTTCCCACACTATAGGACACTCAATCTTCTATGGCTACACCTTC
TRBV5-1	-	TRBJ2-2	TRBD2	CASSPNPSGGHTGELFF	TGCGCCAGCAGCCCCAACCCCAGCGGGGGACACACCGGGGAGCTGTTTTTT
TRBV20-1	-	TRBJ1-2	TRBD1	CSAQGGNYTF	TGCAGTGCCCAGGGGGGTAACTACACCTTC
TRBV19	-	TRBJ2-7	TRBD1	CASSRLSGQGYYEQYF	TGTGCCAGTAGCCGATTATCGGGACAGGGGTACTACGAGCAGTACTTC
TRBV20-1	many	TRBJ2-7	-	CSARGWQDYEQYF	TGCAGTGCTAGAGGGTGGCAGGACTACGAGCAGTACTTC
TRBV18	many	TRBJ2-7	-	CASSPPGHSYEQYF	TGTGCCAGCTCACCACCGGGACACTCCTACGAGCAGTACTTC
TRBV11-3	many	TRBJ2-7	-	CASSPRGRAIYEQYF	TGTGCCAGCAGCCCACGGGGCAGGGCGATCTACGAGCAGTACTTC
TRBV5-8	many	TRBJ1-4	TRBD1	CASSPQRTGIEKLFF	TGTGCCAGCAGCCCCCAACGGACAGGGATTGAAAAACTGTTTTTT
TRBV4-1	-	TRBJ1-2	-	CASSQEFSQFPYGYTF	TGCGCCAGCAGCCAAGAATTCAGTCAATTTCCTTATGGCTACACCTTC
TRBV6-9	many	TRBJ2-5	TRBD1	CASSSSGTGNQETQYF	TGTGCCAGCAGTTCCTCCGGGACAGGGAACCAAGAGACCCAGTACTTC
TRBV5-5	few	TRBJ2-7	-	CASSLGLTQSSYEQYF	TGTGCCAGCAGCTTGGGACTGACTCAAAGCTCCTACGAGCAGTACTTC
TRBV6-2/TRBV6-3	many	TRBJ2-3	TRBD2	CASKVTGGGVDTQYF	TGTGCCAGCAAGGTGACGGGAGGCGGTGTAGATACGCAGTATTTT
TRBV9	-	TRBJ1-1	-	CASSAGLAGYTEAFF	TGTGCCAGCAGCGCGGGACTAGCGGGGTACACTGAAGCTTTCTTT